This T cell receptor (beta chain) was captured in a study of T cells in narcolepsy. Study summary: Donors had narcolepsy type 1 or type 2, or were healthy controls.

Study results and caveats: Same-patient CSF and blood CD4+ T cell clonotypes included HCRT-specific and TRIB2-specific autoreactive ones. Some memory CD4+ repertoires had no autoreactive clone sequences.

TCRdb's copy holds only in-frame clones and misses some; the assay was immunoSEQ multiplex PCR. This repertoire shows tens of thousands of clones, approximately 79% found once; its top ten account for around 7.2%. In the case of this clone: No antigen is known for it.

This CDR3 comprises 15 residues. Germline V gene lookup returns CDR1 SGDLS and CDR2 YYNGEE. Trimming removed 3 bases from V and 0 bases from J, with 10 bases in between. The sample taken for sequencing was memory (CD45RA-) CD4+ T cells from blood. This clonotype originated in a human donor in good health. The chain uses TRBV9 and TRBJ2-1; perhaps TRBD2 as D (6 bases). CDR3 protein: CASSEIAASYNEQFF. In nucleotides, the CDR3 is TGTGCCAGCAGCGAGATAGCGGCCTCCTACAATGAGCAGTTCTTC.